This is a list of T cell receptor beta chains from one sample in a study of blood T cell repertoires in COVID-19. The assay was immunoSEQ multiplex PCR, and TCRdb's table has in-frame clones only and misses some. The sample contains about 250,000 clones, 87% of which appear only once. Sequenced sample: peripheral blood. These receptors came from a man between 18 and 29 years old with active or convalescent COVID-19. Both conserved end residues are part of each CDR3. D genes are given only for firm matches. Clone size is not always given. Where it is, it says once, few, many or a class for expanded clones.

>TRBJ2-1|TRBV3-1/TRBV3-2|TRBD1|-
CASSQETGGLGNEQFF
TGTGCCAGCAGCCAAGAAACAGGGGGGTTGGGCAATGAGCAGTTCTTC
>TRBJ2-7|TRBV19|-|once
CASSTRGPYEQYF
TGTGCCAGTAGTACCAGGGGCCCCTACGAGCAGTACTTC
>TRBJ1-1|TRBV29-1|-|-
CSVGQDITEAFF
TGCAGCGTTGGACAGGATATCACTGAAGCTTTCTTT
>TRBJ2-1|TRBV9|TRBD1|-
CASSYRGLRNEQFF
TGTGCCAGCAGTTACAGGGGGCTGAGGAATGAGCAGTTCTTC
>TRBJ2-3|TRBV5-1|TRBD2|-
CASTPRLAGVRSTDTQYF
TGCGCCAGCACCCCCCGGCTAGCGGGGGTTCGTAGCACAGATACGCAGTATTTT
>TRBJ2-7|TRBV7-3|TRBD2|few
CASSMGLAFEQYF
TGTGCCAGCAGCATGGGACTAGCGTTCGAGCAGTACTTC
>TRBJ2-3|TRBV29-1|-|-
CSVASNTQYF
TGCAGCGTAGCCTCGAATACGCAGTATTTT
>TRBJ2-3|TRBV6-5|-|-
CASSPGGDTQYF
TGTGCCAGCAGTCCCGGCGGGGATACGCAGTATTTT
>TRBJ2-1|TRBV13|TRBD2|-
CASSSLAVPYNEQFF
TGTGCCAGCAGTTCACTAGCGGTACCCTACAATGAGCAGTTCTTC
>TRBJ1-1|TRBV2|-|-
CASSEQGGTEAFF
TGTGCCAGCAGTGAACAGGGAGGAACTGAAGCTTTCTTT
>TRBJ1-2|TRBV4-3|TRBD1|-
CASSPGQGDYGYTF
TGCGCCAGCAGCCCTGGACAGGGCGACTATGGCTACACCTTC
>TRBJ2-7|TRBV30|TRBD1|-
CAWSVRQGPYEQYF
TGTGCCTGGAGTGTACGACAGGGGCCCTACGAGCAGTACTTC
>TRBJ1-1|TRBV5-6|-|-
CASSLAPLGRDTEAFF
TGTGCCAGCAGCTTGGCCCCTCTGGGGAGGGACACTGAAGCTTTCTTT
>TRBJ2-1|TRBV4-3|TRBD2|-
CASSQVWTGGPANEQFF
TGCGCCAGCAGCCAAGTTTGGACGGGAGGGCCCGCGAATGAGCAGTTCTTC
>TRBJ2-2|TRBV6-1|-|once
CASSEATPTVDTGELFF
TGTGCCAGCAGTGAAGCGACCCCGACAGTTGACACCGGGGAGCTGTTTTTT
>TRBJ1-1|TRBV6-5|-|-
CASSKLGFTEAFF
TGTGCCAGCAGTAAACTCGGGTTCACTGAAGCTTTCTTT
>TRBJ1-1|TRBV20-1|-|-
CSARAGAEAFF
TGCAGTGCTAGAGCGGGGGCTGAAGCTTTCTTT
>TRBJ2-2|TRBV3-1/TRBV3-2|-|-
CASSQVRPVRSTGELFF
TGTGCCAGCAGCCAGGTTAGACCGGTCCGGAGCACCGGGGAGCTGTTTTTT
>TRBJ2-2|TRBV5-1|-|once
CASSLSTLRRAYTGELFF
TGCGCCAGCAGCTTGAGTACCCTGAGGCGGGCTTACACCGGGGAGCTGTTTTTT
>TRBJ1-2|TRBV12-3/TRBV12-4|-|few
CASRNEVRGYTF
TGTGCCAGCAGGAATGAAGTACGGGGCTACACCTTC
>TRBJ2-7|TRBV7-2|-|-
CASSLDWESSYEQYF
TGTGCCAGCAGCTTAGACTGGGAGAGCTCCTACGAGCAGTACTTC
>TRBJ1-3|TRBV6-5|-|-
CASSDPQGSGNTIYF
TGTGCCAGCAGCGATCCACAGGGTTCTGGAAACACCATATATTTT
>TRBJ1-4|TRBV15|TRBD1|once
CATSRGRGLGEKLFF
TGTGCCACCAGCAGAGGCAGGGGGTTAGGAGAAAAACTGTTTTTT
>TRBJ2-7|TRBV9|TRBD2|-
CPSSVADGGVGTYEQYF
TGTCCCAGCAGCGTAGCTGACGGGGGGGTAGGGACTTACGAGCAGTACTTC
>TRBJ1-2|TRBV15|-|-
CATSRDQGGYTF
TGTGCCACCAGCAGAGATCAGGGGGGCTACACCTTC
>TRBJ1-1|TRBV7-9|-|-
CASSPGRQGAFF
TGTGCCAGCAGCCCGGGGCGGCAGGGGGCTTTCTTT
>TRBJ2-5|TRBV19|-|-
CASSSRDGETQYF
TGTGCCAGTAGTAGCCGGGATGGGGAGACCCAGTACTTC
>TRBJ2-2|TRBV6-4|-|-
CASSVSFYTGELFF
TGTGCCAGCAGTGTCAGTTTCTACACCGGGGAGCTGTTTTTT
>TRBJ2-1|TRBV7-8|TRBD2|-
CASSLGASGRVLDEQFF
TGTGCCAGCAGCTTAGGAGCTAGCGGGAGGGTTTTGGATGAGCAGTTCTTC
>TRBJ1-1|TRBV9|TRBD1|-
CASSEGGRAYEAFF
TGTGCCAGCAGCGAAGGGGGCAGGGCGTACGAAGCTTTCTTT
>TRBJ2-7|TRBV5-4|-|-
CASSLRAGGFYEQYF
TGTGCCAGCAGCTTGCGGGCAGGGGGGTTCTACGAGCAGTACTTC
>TRBJ2-7|TRBV27|TRBD1|-
CASSSRTGSSYEQYF
TGTGCCAGCAGTTCGAGGACAGGTTCTTCCTACGAGCAGTACTTC
>TRBJ1-2|TRBV14|-|-
CASSEGGSYGYTF
TGTGCCAGCAGTGAAGGGGGTAGCTATGGCTACACCTTC
>TRBJ2-5|TRBV3-1/TRBV3-2|-|-
CASSPPPGPQETQYF
TGTGCCAGCAGCCCCCCCCCAGGGCCCCAAGAGACCCAGTACTTC
>TRBJ2-7|TRBV18|TRBD2|-
CASSPHIPGLAGPTYEQYF
TGTGCCAGCTCACCTCATATTCCGGGACTAGCGGGACCGACCTACGAGCAGTACTTC
>TRBJ1-6|TRBV12-3/TRBV12-4|-|-
CASRTQGESPLHF
TGTGCCAGCAGAACACAGGGAGAGTCACCCCTCCACTTT
>TRBJ2-1|TRBV14|TRBD2|-
CASSRMGLAGGIHSYNEQFF
TGTGCCAGCAGCCGTATGGGACTAGCGGGGGGTATACACTCCTACAATGAGCAGTTCTTC
>TRBJ1-5|TRBV7-2|-|once
CASSLDSGHLKFRNQPQHF
TGTGCCAGCAGCTTAGATTCGGGACACCTCAAATTTAGGAATCAGCCCCAGCATTTT
>TRBJ2-7|TRBV3-1/TRBV3-2|-|-
CASSQDPYRGYEQYF
TGTGCCAGCAGCCAAGACCCTTATCGAGGCTACGAGCAGTACTTC
>TRBJ2-3|TRBV9|TRBD1|-
CASSPEGQGITDTQYF
TGTGCCAGCAGCCCCGAAGGACAGGGTATAACAGATACGCAGTATTTT
>TRBJ1-4|TRBV2|-|-
CASRDTGKLSTNEKLFF
TGTGCTAGCAGAGATACAGGGAAATTATCAACTAATGAAAAACTGTTTTTT
>TRBJ1-4|TRBV28|-|-
CASSPSSGKLFF
TGTGCCAGCAGTCCCTCGAGCGGCAAACTGTTTTTT
>TRBJ2-2|TRBV4-2|-|-
CASSQDYGSGELFF
TGTGCCAGCAGCCAAGATTACGGTTCCGGGGAGCTGTTTTTT